The clone carrying this T cell receptor beta chain showed up just a few times. The antigen is unknown. V was pared by 8 bases and J by 1 base, with 9 bases between. CDR3 length equals 13 residues. The germline V gene has CDR1 MNHNY and CDR2 SVGAGI (reference sequence). A 5'RACE template-switching step, the method used to make TCR cDNA, added a universal primer site and UMIs. From the 5' RACE reads, TCRdb called clonotypes with MiXCR, one entry per CDR3 protein. The table has some 240,000 distinct CDR3 sequences, approximately 3% seen once. This sample is part of a study of T cells after yellow fever vaccination. General study findings and limits: Abundant bulk-derived clonotypes could contaminate FACS-sorted repertoires. After the booster, approximately 95% of CD4 and approximately 87% of CD8 primary-response clones were re-detected. Although most clonotypes did not, a small share appeared in both CD4 and CD8 compartments.

The chain joins TRBV6-6 to TRBJ2-4, with D tentatively TRBD2 (6 bases). This TCR derives from a man in his late teens or twenties who received the YFV17D yellow fever vaccine. Sample: CD4+ T cells sorted from PBMCs, taken 10 days after the yellow fever booster vaccination. Here the CDR3 DNA reads TGTGCCAGCCTGGGGAGGGCCAAAAACATTCAGTACTTC. It yields the protein CASLGRAKNIQYF.